This entry is about one TCR beta chain. This record comes from a study of blood T cell repertoires in COVID-19. In the original analysis: Researchers report that nucleated cell counts were estimated from reference gene primer amplification. Sequenced by immunoSEQ multiplex PCR; TCRdb stores in-frame clones only, minus some. V, J and clone size reflect that table, while D and trimming were determined from the DNA. The table lists around 380,000 clones, roughly four fifths of them singletons. The germline V gene encodes CDR1 SGHRS and CDR2 YFSETQ. The germline V and J ends were trimmed by 5 bases and 2 bases, with 15 bases remaining between them. The CDR3 loop spans 15 amino acids.

Sequenced material: peripheral blood. The origin of this receptor is a human donor with acute or convalescent COVID-19. The donor label of this sample is uncertain. J is TRBJ2-3 and V is TRBV5-1; the D gene is possibly TRBD2 (6 bases). DNA of the CDR3: TGCGCCAGCAGGGGACTCGTAGCGGACACAGATACGCAGTATTTT. As protein: CASRGLVADTDTQYF.